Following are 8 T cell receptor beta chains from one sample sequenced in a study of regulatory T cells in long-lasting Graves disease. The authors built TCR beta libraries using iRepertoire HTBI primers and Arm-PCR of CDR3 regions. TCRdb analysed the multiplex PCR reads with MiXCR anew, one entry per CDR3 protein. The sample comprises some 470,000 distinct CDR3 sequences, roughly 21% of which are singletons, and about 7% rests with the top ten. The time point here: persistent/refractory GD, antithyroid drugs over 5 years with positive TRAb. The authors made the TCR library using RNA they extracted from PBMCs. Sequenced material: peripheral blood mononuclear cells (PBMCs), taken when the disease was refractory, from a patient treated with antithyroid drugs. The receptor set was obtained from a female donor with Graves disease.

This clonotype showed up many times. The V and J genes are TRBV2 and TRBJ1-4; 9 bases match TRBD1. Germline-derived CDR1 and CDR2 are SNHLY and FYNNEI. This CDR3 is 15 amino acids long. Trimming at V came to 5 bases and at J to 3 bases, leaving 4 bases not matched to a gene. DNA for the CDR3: TGTGCCAGCAGTCTACAGGGGGCGGCTAATGAAAAACTGTTTTTT. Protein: CASSLQGAANEKLFF.

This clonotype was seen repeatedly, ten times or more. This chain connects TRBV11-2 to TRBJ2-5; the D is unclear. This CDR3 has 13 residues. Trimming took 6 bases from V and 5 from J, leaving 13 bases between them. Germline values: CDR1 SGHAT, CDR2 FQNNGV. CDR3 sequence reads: CASSFNLGETQYF. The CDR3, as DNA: TGTGCCAGCAGTTTTAACCTCGGGGAGACCCAGTACTTC.

CDR3 nucleotides: TGCAGCGTGAGATACGGCACAGATACGCAGTATTTT. It encodes CSVRYGTDTQYF. The chain combines TRBV29-1 with TRBJ2-3; D ambiguous. CDR3 length: 12 amino acids. V lost 6 bases and J 1 base, leaving 8 bases between the germline ends. From germline, CDR1 is SQVTM and CDR2 ANQGSEA.

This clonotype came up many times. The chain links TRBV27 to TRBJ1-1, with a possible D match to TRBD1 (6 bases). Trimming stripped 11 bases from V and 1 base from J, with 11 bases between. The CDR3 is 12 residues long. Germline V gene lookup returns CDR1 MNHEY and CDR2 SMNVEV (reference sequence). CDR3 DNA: TGTGCCTCACAGGGCCCGAACACTGAAGCTTTCTTT. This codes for CASQGPNTEAFF.

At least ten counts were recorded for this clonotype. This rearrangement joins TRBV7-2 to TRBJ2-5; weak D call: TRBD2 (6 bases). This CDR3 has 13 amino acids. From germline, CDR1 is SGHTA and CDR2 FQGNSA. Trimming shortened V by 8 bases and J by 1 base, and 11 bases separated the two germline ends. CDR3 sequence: CASLIGGQETQYF. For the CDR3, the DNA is TGTGCCAGCCTCATCGGGGGCCAAGAGACCCAGTACTTC.

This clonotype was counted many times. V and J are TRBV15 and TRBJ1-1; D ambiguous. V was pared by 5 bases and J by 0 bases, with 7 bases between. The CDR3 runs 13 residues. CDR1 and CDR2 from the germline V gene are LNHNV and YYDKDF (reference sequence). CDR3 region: CATSRTVNTEAFF. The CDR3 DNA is TGTGCCACCAGCCGGACGGTGAACACTGAAGCTTTCTTT.

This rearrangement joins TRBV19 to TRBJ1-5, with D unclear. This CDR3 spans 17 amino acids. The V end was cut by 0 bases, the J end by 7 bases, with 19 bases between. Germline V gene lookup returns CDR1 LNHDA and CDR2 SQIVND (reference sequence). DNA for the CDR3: TGTGCCAGTAGTATAGATCCGGGCGGACGCTTTGGCCAGCCCCAGCATTTT. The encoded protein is CASSIDPGGRFGQPQHF.

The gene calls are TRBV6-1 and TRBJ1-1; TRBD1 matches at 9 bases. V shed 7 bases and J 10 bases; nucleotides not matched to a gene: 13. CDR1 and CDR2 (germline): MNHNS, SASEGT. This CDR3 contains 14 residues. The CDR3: CASTPGPGQGRAFF. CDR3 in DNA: TGTGCCAGCACCCCAGGGCCGGGACAGGGTAGAGCTTTCTTT.